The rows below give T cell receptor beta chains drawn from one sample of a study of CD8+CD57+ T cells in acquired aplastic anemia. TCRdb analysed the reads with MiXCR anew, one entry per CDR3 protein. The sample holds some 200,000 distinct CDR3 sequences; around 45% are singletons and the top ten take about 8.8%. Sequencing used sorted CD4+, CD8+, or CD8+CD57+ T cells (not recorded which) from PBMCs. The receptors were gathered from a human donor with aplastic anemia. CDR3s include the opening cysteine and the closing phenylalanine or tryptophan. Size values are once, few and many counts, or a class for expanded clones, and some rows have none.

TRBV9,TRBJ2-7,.,CASSVGGAGEQYF
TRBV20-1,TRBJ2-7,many,CSAPDQGTEQYF
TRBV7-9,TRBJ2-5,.,CASSSTGVGQETQYF
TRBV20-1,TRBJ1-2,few,CSARDHRNYGYTF
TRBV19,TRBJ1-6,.,CASKKGYSPLHF
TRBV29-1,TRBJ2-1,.,CSVETGANEQFF
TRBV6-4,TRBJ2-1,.,CASSDSRLNNEQFF
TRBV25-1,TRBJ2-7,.,CASTDQGQRPHEQYF
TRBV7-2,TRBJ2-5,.,CASSYQGSFRETQYF
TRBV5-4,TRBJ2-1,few,CAIRMVSQAEQFF
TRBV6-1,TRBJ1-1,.,CASSRGTVNTEAFF
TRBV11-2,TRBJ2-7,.,CASSRGLAGVPYEQYF
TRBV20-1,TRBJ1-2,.,CSARLYGQEANYGYTF
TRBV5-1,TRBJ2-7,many,CASSLALGYEQYF
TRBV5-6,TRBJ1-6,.,CASSQPGPSGPLHF
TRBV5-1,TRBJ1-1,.,CASSLDWRGTEAFF
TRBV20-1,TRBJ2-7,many,CSARLLQGGDYEQYF
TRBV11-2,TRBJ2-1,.,CASSAPTIVESEQFF
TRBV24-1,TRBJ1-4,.,CATSDFGAGSGKLFF
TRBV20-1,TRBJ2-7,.,CSAGRTGYEQYF
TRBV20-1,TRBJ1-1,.,CSAYQGIEAEAFF
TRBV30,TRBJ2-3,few,CAWSVRRTGDRNTDTQYF
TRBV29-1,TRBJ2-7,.,CSVAGQGARGQYF
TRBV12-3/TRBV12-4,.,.,CASSQTGQGLTRETQYF
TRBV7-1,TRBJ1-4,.,CASSPTLSYEGGGEKLFF
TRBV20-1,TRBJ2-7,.,CSARALAGFEQYF
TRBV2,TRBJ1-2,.,CASRGQGAGYTF
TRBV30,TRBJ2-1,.,CAWSAHLGNEQFF
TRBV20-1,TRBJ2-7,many,CSATSGSSYEQYF
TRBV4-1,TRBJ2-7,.,CASSRWTSRIPDRRYEQYF
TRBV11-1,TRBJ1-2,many,CASSLSGGQGNYGYTF
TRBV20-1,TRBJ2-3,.,CSASGGSTDTQYF
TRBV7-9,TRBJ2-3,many,CASSRSMGIDDTQYF
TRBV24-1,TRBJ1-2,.,CATSDPRDYYGYTF
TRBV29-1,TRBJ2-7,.,CSVERGQYYEQYF
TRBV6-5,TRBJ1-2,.,CASSYAGDGYTF
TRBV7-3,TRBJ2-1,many,CASRFTGTAYNEQFF
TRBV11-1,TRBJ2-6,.,CASSPTPGQGGSGANVLTF
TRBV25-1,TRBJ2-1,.,CASSVGTSGIYNEQFF
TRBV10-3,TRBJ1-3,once,CAISEGTLGGNTIYF
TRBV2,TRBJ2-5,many,CASSDRTGETQYF
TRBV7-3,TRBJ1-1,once,CASSLGGENTEALF
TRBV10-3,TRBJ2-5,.,CATGTSGTGYQETQYF
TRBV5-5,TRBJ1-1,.,CASSQLDRTEAFF
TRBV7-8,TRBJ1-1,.,CASSLADRVSEAFF
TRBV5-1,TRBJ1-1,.,CASSLAEGRFSEAFF
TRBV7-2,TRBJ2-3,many,CASSFVTDTQYF
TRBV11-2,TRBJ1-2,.,CASSSSYGYTF
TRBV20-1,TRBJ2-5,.,CSAREPGTGRQETQYF
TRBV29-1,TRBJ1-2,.,CSVFQGGYTF
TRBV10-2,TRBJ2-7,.,CASSTSGGPSSYEQYF
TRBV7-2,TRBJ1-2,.,CASSLQGGGYTF
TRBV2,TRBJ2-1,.,CASSSATGEQFF
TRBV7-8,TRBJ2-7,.,CASNNQLRDLSYEQYF